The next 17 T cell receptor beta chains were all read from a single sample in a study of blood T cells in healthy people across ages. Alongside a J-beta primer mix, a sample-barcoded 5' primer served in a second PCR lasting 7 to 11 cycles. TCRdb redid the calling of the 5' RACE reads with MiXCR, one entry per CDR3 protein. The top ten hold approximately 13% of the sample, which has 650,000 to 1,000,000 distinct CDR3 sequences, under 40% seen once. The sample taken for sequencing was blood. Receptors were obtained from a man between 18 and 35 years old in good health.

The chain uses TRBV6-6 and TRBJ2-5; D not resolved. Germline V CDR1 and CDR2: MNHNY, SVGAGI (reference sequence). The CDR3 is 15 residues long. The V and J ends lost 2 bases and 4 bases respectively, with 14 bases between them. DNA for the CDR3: TGTGCCAGCAGTTACACCGAGACCGGGCCAGAGACCCAGTACTTC. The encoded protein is CASSYTETGPETQYF.

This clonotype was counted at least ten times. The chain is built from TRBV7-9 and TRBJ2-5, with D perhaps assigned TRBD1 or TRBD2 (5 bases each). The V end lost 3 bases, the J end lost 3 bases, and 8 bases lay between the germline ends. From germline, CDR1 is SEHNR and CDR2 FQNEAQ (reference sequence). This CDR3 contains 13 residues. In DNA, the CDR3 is TGTGCCAGCAGCTTCCAGGGAGAAGAGACCCAGTACTTC. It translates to CASSFQGEETQYF.

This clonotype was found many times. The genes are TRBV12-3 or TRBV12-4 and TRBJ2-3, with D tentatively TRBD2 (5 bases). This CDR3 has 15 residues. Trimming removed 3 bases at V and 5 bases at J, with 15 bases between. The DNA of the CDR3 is TGTGCCAGCAGTTTTAGTTCAGGTCGGGAAGATACGCAGTATTTT. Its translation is CASSFSSGREDTQYF.

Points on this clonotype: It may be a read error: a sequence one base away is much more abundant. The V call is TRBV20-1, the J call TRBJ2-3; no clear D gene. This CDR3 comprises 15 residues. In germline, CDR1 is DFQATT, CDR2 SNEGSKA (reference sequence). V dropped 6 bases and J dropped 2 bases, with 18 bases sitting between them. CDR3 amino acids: CSAPRRAMHTDTQYF. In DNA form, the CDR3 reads TGCAGTGCCCCCAGACGAGCGATGCACACAGATACGCAGTATTTT.

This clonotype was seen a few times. The CDR3 spells CSVGAWGTEAFF. The CDR3, as DNA: TGCAGCGTTGGGGCCTGGGGCACTGAAGCTTTCTTT. This chain joins TRBV29-1 and TRBJ1-1; D is ambiguous. The germline V and J ends were trimmed by 4 bases and 4 bases, with 10 bases remaining between them. CDR3 length: 12 residues. CDR1 is SQVTM and CDR2 is ANQGSEA in the germline V gene. Looking up the rest from reference TRBV29-1 and TRBJ1-1 gives the full variable domain: SAVISQKPSRDICQRGTSLTIQCQVDSQVTMMFWYRQQPGQSLTLIATANQGSEATYESGFVIDKFPISRPNLTFSTLTVSNMSPEDSSIYLCSVGAWGTEAFFGQGTRLTVV.

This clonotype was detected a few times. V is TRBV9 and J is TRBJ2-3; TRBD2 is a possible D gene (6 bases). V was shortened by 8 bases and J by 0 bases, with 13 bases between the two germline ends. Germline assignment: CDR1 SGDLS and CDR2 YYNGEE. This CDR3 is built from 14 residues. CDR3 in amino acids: CASQREPSTDTQYF. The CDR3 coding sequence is TGTGCCAGTCAACGGGAGCCAAGCACAGATACGCAGTATTTT.

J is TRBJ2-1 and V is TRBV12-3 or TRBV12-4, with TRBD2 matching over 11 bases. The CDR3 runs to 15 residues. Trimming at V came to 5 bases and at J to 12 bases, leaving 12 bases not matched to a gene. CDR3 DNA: TGTGCCAGCAGTCCAACTAGCGGGGGACGGGACGGGCAGTTCTTC. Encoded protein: CASSPTSGGRDGQFF.

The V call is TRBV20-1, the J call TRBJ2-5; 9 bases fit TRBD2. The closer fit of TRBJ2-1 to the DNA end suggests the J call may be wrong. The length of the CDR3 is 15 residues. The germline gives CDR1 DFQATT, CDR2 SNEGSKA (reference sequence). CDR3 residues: CSAFPSGDDQETQFF. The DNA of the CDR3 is TGCAGTGCCTTCCCTAGCGGGGACGACCAAGAGACCCAGTTCTTC.

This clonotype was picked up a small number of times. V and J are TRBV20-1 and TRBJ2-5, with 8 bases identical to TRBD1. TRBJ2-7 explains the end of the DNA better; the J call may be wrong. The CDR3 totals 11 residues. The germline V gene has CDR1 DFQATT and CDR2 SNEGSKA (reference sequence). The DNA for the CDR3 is TGCAGTGCTAGGGACAGGGTCGAGCAGTACTTC. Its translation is CSARDRVEQYF.

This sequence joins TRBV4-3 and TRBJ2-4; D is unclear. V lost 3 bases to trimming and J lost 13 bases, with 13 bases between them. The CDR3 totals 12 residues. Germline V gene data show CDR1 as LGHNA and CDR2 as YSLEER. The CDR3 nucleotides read TGCGCCAGCAGCCACGGGCTAGGACCGCAGTACTTC. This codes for CASSHGLGPQYF.

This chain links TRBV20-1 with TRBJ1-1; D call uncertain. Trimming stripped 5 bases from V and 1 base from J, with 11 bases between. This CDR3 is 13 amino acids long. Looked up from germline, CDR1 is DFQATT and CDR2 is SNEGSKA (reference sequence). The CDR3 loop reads CSAGGPRNTEAFF. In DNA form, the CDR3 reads TGCAGTGCTGGAGGTCCGAGGAACACTGAAGCTTTCTTT.

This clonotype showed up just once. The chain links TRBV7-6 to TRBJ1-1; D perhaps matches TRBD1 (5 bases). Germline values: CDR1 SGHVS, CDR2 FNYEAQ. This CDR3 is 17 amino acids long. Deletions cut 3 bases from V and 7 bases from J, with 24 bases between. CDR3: CASSLERGAGRDVEAFF. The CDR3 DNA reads TGTGCCAGCAGCTTGGAAAGAGGGGCAGGGCGGGATGTTGAAGCTTTCTTT.

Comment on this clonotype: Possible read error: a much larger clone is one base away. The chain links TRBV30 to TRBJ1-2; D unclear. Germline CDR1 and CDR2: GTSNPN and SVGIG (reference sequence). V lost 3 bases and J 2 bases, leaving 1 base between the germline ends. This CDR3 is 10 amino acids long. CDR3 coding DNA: TGTGCCTGGAGAAACTATGGCTACACCTTC. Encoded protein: CAWRNYGYTF.

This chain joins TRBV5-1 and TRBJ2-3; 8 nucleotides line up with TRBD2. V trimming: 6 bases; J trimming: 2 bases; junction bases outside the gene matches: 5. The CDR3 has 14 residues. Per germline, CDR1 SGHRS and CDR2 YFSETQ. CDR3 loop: CASTKAGATDTQYF. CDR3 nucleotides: TGCGCCAGCACCAAAGCGGGGGCCACAGATACGCAGTATTTT.

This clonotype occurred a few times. In DNA form, the CDR3 reads TGCGCCAGCAGCCTAGGGGACAGGGGGTACGAGCAGTACTTC. Encoded protein: CASSLGDRGYEQYF. This chain joins TRBV4-3 and TRBJ2-7, with TRBD1 identical over 11 bases. This CDR3 comprises 14 residues. Germline V gene data show CDR1 as LGHNA and CDR2 as YSLEER. The junction had 3 bases not matched to a gene; V was cut back by 4 bases and J by 4 bases.

The DNA of the CDR3 is TGCGCCAGCAGCTTGGGGGAGGCCCAAGAGACCCAGTACTTC. This gives the protein CASSLGEAQETQYF. The chain couples TRBV5-1 to TRBJ2-5; D possibly corresponds to TRBD2 (6 bases). The CDR3 has 14 amino acids. CDR1 is SGHRS, CDR2 YFSETQ, per germline. V lost 0 bases, J lost 1 base, and 7 bases lay in between.

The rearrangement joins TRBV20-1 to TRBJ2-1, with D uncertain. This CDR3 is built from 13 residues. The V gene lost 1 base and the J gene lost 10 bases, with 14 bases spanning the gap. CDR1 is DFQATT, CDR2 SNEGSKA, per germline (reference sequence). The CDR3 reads CSARGQRVYEQFF. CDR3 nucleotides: TGCAGTGCTAGAGGGCAGAGAGTCTACGAGCAGTTCTTC.